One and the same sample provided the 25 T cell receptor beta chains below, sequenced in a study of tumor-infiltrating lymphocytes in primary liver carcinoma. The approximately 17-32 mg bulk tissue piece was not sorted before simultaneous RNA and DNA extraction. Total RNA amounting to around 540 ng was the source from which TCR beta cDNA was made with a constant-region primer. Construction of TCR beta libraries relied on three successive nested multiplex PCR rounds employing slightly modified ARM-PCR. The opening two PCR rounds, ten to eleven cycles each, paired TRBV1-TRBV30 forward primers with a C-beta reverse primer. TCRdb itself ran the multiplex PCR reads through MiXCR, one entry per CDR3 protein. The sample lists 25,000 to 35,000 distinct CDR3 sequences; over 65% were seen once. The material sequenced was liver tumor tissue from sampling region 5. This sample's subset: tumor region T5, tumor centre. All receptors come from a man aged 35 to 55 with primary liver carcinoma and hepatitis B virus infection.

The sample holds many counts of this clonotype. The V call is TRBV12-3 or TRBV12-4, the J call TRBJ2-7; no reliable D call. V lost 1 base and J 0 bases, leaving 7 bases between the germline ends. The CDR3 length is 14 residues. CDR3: CASSLGKGSYEQYF. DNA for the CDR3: TGTGCCAGCAGTTTAGGGAAGGGCTCCTACGAGCAGTACTTC.

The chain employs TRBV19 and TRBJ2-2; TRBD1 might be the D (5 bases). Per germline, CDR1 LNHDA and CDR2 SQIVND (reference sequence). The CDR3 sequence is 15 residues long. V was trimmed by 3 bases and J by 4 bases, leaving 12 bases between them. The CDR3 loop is CASSMYRTGTGELFF. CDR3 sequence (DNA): TGTGCCAGTAGTATGTACAGGACGGGCACCGGGGAGCTGTTTTTT.

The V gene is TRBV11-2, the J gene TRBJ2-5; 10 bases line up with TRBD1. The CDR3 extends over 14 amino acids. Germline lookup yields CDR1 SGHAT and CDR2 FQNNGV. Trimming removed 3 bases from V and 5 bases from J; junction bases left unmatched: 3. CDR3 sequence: CASSLGQGSETQYF. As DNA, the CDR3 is TGTGCCAGCAGCTTGGGACAGGGGAGTGAGACCCAGTACTTC.

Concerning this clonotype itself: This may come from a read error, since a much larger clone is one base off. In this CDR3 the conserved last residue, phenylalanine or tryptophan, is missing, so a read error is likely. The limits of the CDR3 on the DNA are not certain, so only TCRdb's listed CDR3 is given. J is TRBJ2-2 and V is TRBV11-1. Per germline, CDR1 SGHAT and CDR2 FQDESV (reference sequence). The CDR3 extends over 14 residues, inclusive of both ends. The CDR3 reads CASRPSLDTGEPFL.

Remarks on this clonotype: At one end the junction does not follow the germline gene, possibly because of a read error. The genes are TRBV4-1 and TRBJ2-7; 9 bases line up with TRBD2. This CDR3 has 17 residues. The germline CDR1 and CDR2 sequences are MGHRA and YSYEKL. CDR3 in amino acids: CDSSPSYGAGGLGEQYF. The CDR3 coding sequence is TGCGACAGCAGCCCCTCCTATGGCGCGGGAGGGCTCGGCGAGCAGTACTTC.

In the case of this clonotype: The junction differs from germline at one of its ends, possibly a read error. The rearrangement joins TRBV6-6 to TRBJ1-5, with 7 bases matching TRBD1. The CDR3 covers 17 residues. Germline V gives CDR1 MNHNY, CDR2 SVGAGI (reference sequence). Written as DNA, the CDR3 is TGTGCCAACAGCGGGACAGAGGGGGTCTATAGCAATCAGCCCCAACACTTT. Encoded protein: CANSGTEGVYSNQPQHF.

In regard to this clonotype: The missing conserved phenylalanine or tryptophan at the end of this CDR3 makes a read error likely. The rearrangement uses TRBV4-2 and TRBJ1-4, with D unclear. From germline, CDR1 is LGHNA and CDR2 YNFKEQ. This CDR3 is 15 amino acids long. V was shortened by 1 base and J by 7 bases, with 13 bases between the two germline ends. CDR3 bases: TGTGCCAGCAGCCAAGGCGACCGGGGAGGTGAAAAACTGTTTTAT. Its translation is CASSQGDRGGEKLFY.

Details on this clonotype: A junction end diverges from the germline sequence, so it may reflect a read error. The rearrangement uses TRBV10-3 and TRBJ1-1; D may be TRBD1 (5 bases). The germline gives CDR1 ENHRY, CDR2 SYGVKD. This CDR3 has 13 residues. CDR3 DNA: TGTGCCACTAGTGGCACAGTGGACACTGATGCTTTCTTT. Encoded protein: CATSGTVDTDAFF.

Here the CDR3 reads CNGQTGGDEQYF. CDR3 DNA sequence: TGCAACGGCCAGACAGGGGGTGACGAGCAGTACTTC. The chain is built from TRBV29-1 and TRBJ2-7; TRBD1 matches 9 bases. The CDR3 extends over 12 amino acids. Germline values: CDR1 SQVTM, CDR2 ANQGSEA.

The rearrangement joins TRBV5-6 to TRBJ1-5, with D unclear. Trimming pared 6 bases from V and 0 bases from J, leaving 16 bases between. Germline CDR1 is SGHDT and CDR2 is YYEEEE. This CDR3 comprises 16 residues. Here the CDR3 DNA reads TGTGCCAGCAAAGTGGGTGGAGTTTATAGCAATCAGCCCCAGCATTTT. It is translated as CASKVGGVYSNQPQHF.

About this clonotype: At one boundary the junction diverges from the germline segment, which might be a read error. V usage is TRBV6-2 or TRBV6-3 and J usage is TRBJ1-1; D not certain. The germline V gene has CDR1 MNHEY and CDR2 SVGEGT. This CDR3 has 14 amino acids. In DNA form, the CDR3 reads TGTGCCAGTAGTTACTCAGAGCTGAACACTGAAGCTTCCTTT. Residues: CASSYSELNTEASF.

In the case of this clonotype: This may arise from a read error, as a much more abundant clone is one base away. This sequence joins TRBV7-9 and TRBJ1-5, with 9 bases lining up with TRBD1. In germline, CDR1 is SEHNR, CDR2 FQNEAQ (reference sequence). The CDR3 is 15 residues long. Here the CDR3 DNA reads TGTGCCGGCAGCTCAATGACAGGGGGGAATCAGCCCCAGCATTTT. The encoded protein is CAGSSMTGGNQPQHF.

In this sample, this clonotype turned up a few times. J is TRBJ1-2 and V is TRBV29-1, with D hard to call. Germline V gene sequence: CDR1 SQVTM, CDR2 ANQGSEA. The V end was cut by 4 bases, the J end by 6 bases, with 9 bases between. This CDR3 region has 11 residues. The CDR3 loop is CSVVLWNGYTF. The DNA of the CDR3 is TGCAGCGTTGTCCTCTGGAATGGCTACACCTTC.

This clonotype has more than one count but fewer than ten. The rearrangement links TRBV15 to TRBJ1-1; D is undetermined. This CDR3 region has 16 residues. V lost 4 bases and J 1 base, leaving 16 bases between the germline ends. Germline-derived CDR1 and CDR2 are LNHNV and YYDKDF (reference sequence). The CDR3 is CATSTYAAVKNTEAFF. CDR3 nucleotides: TGTGCCACCAGCACGTACGCGGCAGTAAAGAACACTGAAGCTTTCTTT.

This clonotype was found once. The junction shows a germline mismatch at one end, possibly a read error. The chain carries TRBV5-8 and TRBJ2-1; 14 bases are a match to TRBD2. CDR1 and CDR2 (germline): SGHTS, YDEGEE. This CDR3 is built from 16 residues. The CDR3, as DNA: TGTGTCAGCAGCTTGGGACTAGCGGGAGTGAAGAATGAGCAGTCCTTC. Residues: CVSSLGLAGVKNEQSF.

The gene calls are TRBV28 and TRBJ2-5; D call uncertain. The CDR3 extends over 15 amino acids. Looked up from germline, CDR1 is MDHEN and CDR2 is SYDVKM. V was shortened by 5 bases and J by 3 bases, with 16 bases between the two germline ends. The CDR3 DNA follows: TGTGCCAGCAGTCTGTTTGGCGGAATAGAAGAGACCCAGTACTTC. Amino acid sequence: CASSLFGGIEETQYF.

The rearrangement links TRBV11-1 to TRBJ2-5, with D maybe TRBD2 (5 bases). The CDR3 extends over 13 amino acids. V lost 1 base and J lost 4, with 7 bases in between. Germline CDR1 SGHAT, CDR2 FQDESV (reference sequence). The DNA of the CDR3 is TGTGCCAGCAGCTTAGAAGGAGGAGAGACCCAGTACTTC. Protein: CASSLEGGETQYF.

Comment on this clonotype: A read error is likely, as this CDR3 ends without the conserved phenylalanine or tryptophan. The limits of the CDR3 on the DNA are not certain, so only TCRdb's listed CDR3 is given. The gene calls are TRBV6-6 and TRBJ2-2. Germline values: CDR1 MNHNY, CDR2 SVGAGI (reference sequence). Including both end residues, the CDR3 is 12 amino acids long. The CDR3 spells CASNKNTGKPFL.

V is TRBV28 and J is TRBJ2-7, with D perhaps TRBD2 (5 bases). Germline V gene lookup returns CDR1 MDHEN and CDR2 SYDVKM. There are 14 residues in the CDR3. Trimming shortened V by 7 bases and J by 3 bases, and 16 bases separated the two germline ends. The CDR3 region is CASIPLVGDYEQYF. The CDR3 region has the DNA TGTGCCAGCATTCCACTAGTGGGAGACTACGAGCAGTACTTC.

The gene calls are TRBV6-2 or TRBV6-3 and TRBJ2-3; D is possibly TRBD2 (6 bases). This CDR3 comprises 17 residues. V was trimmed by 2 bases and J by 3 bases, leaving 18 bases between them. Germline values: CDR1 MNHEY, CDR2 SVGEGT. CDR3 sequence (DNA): TGTGCCAGCAGTTACCTTCCTAGCGAGTCTAGTACAGATACGCAGTATTTT. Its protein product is CASSYLPSESSTDTQYF.

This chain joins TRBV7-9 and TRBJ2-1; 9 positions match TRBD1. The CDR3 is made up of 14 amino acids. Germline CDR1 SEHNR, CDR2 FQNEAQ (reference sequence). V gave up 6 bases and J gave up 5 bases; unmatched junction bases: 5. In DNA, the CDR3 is TGTGCCAGCAGTGCGGGACAGGGCCACAATGAGCAGTTCTTC. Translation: CASSAGQGHNEQFF.

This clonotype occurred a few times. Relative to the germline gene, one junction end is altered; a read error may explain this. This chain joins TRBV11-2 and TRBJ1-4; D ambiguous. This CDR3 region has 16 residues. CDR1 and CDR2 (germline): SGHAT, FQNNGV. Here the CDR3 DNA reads TGTGCTAGCAGCCAAACTCCTGGAGGAACAAATGAAAAACTGTTTTTT. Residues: CASSQTPGGTNEKLFF.

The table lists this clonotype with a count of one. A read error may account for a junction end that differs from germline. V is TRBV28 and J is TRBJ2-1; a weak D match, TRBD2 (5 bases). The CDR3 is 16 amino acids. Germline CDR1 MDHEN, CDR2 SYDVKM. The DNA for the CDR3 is TGTGCCAGCAGGTCTGCCGCGGGCCGCTCCTGCAATGAGCAGTTCTTC. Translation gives CASRSAAGRSCNEQFF. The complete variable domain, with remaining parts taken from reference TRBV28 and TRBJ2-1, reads DVKVTQSSRYLVKRTGEKVFLECVQDMDHENMFWYRQDPGLGLRLIYFSYDVKMKEKGDIPEGYSVSREKKERFSLILESASTNQTSMYLCASRSAAGRSCNEQFFGPGTRLTVL.

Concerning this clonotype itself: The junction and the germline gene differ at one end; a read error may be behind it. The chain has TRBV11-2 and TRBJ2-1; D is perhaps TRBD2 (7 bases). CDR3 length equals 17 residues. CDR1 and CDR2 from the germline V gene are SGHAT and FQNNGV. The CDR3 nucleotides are TGTGCCAGCAGCTTAGGTTTGGGGAACAGGGACTACAACGAGCAGTTCTTT. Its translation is CASSLGLGNRDYNEQFF.

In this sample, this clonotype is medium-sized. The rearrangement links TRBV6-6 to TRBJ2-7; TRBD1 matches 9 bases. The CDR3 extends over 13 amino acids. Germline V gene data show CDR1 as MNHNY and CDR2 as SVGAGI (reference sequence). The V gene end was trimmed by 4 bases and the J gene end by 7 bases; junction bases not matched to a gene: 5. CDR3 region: CASSWDRDSEQYF. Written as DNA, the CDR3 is TGTGCCAGCAGTTGGGACAGGGACAGTGAGCAGTACTTC.